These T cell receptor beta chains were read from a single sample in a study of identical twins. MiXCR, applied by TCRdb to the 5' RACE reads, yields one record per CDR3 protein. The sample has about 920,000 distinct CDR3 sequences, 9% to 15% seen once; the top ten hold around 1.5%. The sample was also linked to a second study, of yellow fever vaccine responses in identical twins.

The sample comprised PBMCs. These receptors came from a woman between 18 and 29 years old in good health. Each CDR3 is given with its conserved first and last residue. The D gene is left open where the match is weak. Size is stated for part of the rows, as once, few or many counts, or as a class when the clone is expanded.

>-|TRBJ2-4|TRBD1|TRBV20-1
TGCAGTGCTACCCCGGGACAGGGGTCCCAAAACATTCAGTACTTC
CSATPGQGSQNIQYF
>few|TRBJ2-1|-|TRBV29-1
TGCAGCGTTGATAAGGAAGACAATGAGCAGTTCTTC
CSVDKEDNEQFF
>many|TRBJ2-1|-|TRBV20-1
TGCAGATGCCTAATAGGTCCGGACTACAATGAGCAGTTCTTC
CRCLIGPDYNEQFF
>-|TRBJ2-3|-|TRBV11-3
TGTGCCAGCAGCCGCGGCCAGGGGGGTACGCAGTATTTT
CASSRGQGGTQYF
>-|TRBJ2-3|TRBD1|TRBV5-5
TGTGCCAGCAGCTTGGCCGGGACAGGGAGTGTCGCAGATACGCAGTATTTT
CASSLAGTGSVADTQYF
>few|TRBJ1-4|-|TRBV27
TGTGCCAGCAAAATTAGGGTGGGGGGTGAAAAACTGTTTTTT
CASKIRVGGEKLFF
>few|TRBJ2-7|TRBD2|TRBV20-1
TGCAGTGCTTCTAGACTAGCGGGATCCGACGAGCAGTACTTC
CSASRLAGSDEQYF
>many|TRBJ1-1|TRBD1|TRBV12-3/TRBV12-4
TGTGCCAGCATCCCCTGGTCTACCGGGACAGGGGATCTGAACACTGAAGCTTTCTTT
CASIPWSTGTGDLNTEAFF
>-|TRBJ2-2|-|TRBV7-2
TGTGCCAGCACCGAAAGGGGGGGGGCTGCCGGGGAGCTGTTTTTT
CASTERGGAAGELFF
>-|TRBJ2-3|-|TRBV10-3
TGTGCCATCAGTGAGACTTCCCGCGGGGACCTCACAGATACGCAGTATTTT
CAISETSRGDLTDTQYF
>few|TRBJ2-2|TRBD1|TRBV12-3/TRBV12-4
TGTGCCAGCAGACATGGACAGGGAAGACCGAACACCGGGGAGCTGTTTTTT
CASRHGQGRPNTGELFF
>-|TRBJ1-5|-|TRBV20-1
TGCAGTGCTGGCTCGGGAGCCAATCAGCCCCAGCATTTT
CSAGSGANQPQHF
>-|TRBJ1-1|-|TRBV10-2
TGCGCCAGCAGTGAATTGGGAGTTCGGGGTACTGAAGCTTTCTTT
CASSELGVRGTEAFF
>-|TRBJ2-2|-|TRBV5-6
TGTGCCAGCAGCCAAACAGGGTGGGGGAACACCGGGGAGCTGTTTTTT
CASSQTGWGNTGELFF
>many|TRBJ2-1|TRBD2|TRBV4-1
TGCGCCAGCAGCCAAGACGTGGCGGGAGGCGACAATGAGCAGTTCTTC
CASSQDVAGGDNEQFF
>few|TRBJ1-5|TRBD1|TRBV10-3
TGTGCCACCGGGACAGAAGTTAGCAATCAGCCCCAGCATTTT
CATGTEVSNQPQHF
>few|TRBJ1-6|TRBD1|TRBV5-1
TGCGCCAGCAGCTTGGGACAGGGGAGCGATTCACCCCTCCACTTT
CASSLGQGSDSPLHF
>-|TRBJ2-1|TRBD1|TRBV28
TGTGCCAGCAGTTTACTCTTCGATTGGGACAGGGGGGACAATGAGCAGTTCTTC
CASSLLFDWDRGDNEQFF
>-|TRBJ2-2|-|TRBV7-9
TGTGCCAGCAGCTTCGCCGACCTGAACACCGGGGAGCTGTTTTTT
CASSFADLNTGELFF
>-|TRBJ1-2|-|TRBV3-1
TGTGCCAGCAGCCAAAGACCAGGGGTAGGCTATGGCTACACCTTC
CASSQRPGVGYGYTF
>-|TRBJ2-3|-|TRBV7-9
TGTGCCAGCAGCCAGGACCAATACACAGATACGCAGTATTTT
CASSQDQYTDTQYF
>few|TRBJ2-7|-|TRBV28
TGTGCCAGCATTCCGATTGCAGGGGTCCCCTACGAGCAGTACTTC
CASIPIAGVPYEQYF
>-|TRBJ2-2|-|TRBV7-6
TGTGCCAGCAGCACCCGACTCCCCGGGACCAGGAACACCGGGGAGCTGTTTTTT
CASSTRLPGTRNTGELFF
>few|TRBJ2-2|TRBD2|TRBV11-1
TGTGCCAGCAGCCCCCGGGGACTAGCGGGGGAGAACTGGAACACCGGGGAGCTGTTTTTT
CASSPRGLAGENWNTGELFF
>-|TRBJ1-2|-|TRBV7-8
TGTGCCAGCAGCTTAGCGGACAGATTCTATGGCTACACCTTC
CASSLADRFYGYTF
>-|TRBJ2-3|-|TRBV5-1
TGCGCCAGCAGCTTTCGTGCCGGACGACCCCCCACAGATACGCAGTATTTT
CASSFRAGRPPTDTQYF
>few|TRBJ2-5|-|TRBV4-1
TGCGCCAGCAGCCAAGCGGGGGTCCGGGAGACCCAGTACTTC
CASSQAGVRETQYF
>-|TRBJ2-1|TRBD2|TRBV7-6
TGTGCCAGCAGCCCCTACCTAGCGGGGGGAAGCTCCTACAATGAGCAGTTCTTC
CASSPYLAGGSSYNEQFF
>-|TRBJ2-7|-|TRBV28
TGTGCCAGCAGGGGGGGTTATTCCTACGAGCAGTACTTC
CASRGGYSYEQYF
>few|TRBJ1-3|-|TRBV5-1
TGCGCCAGCAGCTTCGACGGGCGCTCTGGAAACACCATATATTTT
CASSFDGRSGNTIYF
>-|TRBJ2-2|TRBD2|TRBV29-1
TGCAGCGCACGGGCCTTAGCGGGAGGACCGAACACCGGGGAGCTGTTTTTT
CSARALAGGPNTGELFF
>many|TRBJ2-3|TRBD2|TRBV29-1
TGCAGCGTTGAACTAGCGGGAGAGTCAGATACGCAGTATTTT
CSVELAGESDTQYF
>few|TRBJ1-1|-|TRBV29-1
TGCAGCGTTGAAGATCGGGGGACTGAAGCTTTCTTT
CSVEDRGTEAFF
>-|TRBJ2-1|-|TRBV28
TGTGCCAGCAGTTTAGAGGGTCGGTTATACAATGAGCAGTTCTTC
CASSLEGRLYNEQFF
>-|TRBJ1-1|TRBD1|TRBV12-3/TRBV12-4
TGTGCCAGCAGTCCAAGGACAGGGGGCAGGACTGAAGCTTTCTTT
CASSPRTGGRTEAFF
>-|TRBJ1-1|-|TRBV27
TGTGCCAGCAGTTTAAGCGATAAGATAGAGGGGATGAACACTGAAGCTTTCTTT
CASSLSDKIEGMNTEAFF
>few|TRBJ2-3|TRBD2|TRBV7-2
TGTGCCAGCAGAAAAGGGGGGACTAGCGGCGGATATACGCAGTATTTT
CASRKGGTSGGYTQYF
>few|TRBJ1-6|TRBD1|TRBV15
TGTGCCACCAGCAGAGATAGGGGTCCAGGGGGGGTACCCCTCCACTTT
CATSRDRGPGGVPLHF
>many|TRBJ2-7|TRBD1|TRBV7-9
TGTGCCAGCAGCAACCGGGACAGGGTTTACGAGCAGTACTTC
CASSNRDRVYEQYF
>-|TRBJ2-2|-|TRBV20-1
TGCAGTGCTAGAGATCTACCTTTCACCGGGGAGCTGTTTTTT
CSARDLPFTGELFF
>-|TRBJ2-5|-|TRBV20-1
TGCAGTGCTAGACCCTCCCTCCCCACTGAGACCCAGTACTTC
CSARPSLPTETQYF
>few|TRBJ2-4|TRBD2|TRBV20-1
TGCAGTGCTAGACCCCAGGGTAGCGGGAGGGAAAACATTCAGTACTTC
CSARPQGSGRENIQYF
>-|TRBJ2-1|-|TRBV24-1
TGTGCCACCAGTGATTCGGCAGGGGCAAGTTCTTCCTACAATGAGCAGTTCTTC
CATSDSAGASSSYNEQFF
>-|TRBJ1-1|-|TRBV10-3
TGTGCCATCCAGGGCAGTAGCACTGAAGCTTTCTTT
CAIQGSSTEAFF
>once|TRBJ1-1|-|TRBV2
TGTGCCAGCCCGGGAGGGATGAACACTGAAGCTTTCTTT
CASPGGMNTEAFF
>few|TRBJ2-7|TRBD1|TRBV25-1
TGTGCCAGCAGTGAATTGGGGACAGTAGCCTACGAGCAGTACTTC
CASSELGTVAYEQYF
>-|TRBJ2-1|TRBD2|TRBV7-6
TGTGCCAGTCTACCGGGACTAGCCGAAGGGGAGCAGTTCTTC
CASLPGLAEGEQFF
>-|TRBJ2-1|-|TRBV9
TGTGCCAGCAGCCCCCCGGCAAATGAGCAGTTCTTC
CASSPPANEQFF
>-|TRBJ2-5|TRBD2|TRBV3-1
TGTGCCAGCACCCAAGATCGGCGTCTAGCGGGGGGGGAGACCCAGTACTTC
CASTQDRRLAGGETQYF
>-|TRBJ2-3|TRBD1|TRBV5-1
TGCGCCAGTCACCGGGGACAGGGAAGCACAGATACGCAGTATTTT
CASHRGQGSTDTQYF
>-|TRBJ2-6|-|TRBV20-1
TGCAGTGCTAGAGTATCAGGGTTTATAGGCTCTGGGGCCAACGTCCTGACTTTC
CSARVSGFIGSGANVLTF
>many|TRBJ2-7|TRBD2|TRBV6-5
TGTGCCAGCAGTTGGTCGGGAGGGTACGAGCAGTACTTC
CASSWSGGYEQYF